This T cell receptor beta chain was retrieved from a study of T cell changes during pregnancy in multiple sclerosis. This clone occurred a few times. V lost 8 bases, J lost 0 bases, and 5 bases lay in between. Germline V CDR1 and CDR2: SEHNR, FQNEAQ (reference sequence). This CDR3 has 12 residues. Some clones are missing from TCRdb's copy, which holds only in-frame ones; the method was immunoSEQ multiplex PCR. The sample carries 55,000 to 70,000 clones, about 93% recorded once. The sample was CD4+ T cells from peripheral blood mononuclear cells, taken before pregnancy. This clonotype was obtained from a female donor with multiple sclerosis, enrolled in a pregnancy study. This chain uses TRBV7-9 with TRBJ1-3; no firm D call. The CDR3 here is CASGTSGNTIYF. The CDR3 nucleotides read TGTGCCAGCGGCACCTCTGGAAACACCATATATTTT.